This paragraph reports one TCR beta chain. Its antigen is still unknown. A second PCR, run for roughly 7 to 11 cycles, used a sample-barcoded 5' primer plus a J-beta primer mix. TCRdb re-called the 5' RACE reads with MiXCR, one entry per CDR3 protein. The sample contains approximately 940,000 distinct CDR3 sequences, 45% to 50% of which appear only once. Isolating PBMCs gave at least 6.5 million of these cells per sample. Per sample, at least 5 micrograms of total RNA were extracted. The sample belongs to a study of blood T cells in healthy people across ages. The CDR3 is made up of 16 amino acids. Trimming removed 0 bases at V and 1 base at J, with 11 bases between. Germline V gene sequence: CDR1 MNHNS, CDR2 SASEGT. Notes on the study in general: Long-lived donors had more naive CD4+ cells and higher diversity than aged donors. Unknown donor CMV status possibly confounded expanded clonotype changes.

This sequence was found in a man aged 25 to 40 in good health. V gene TRBV6-1 combines with J gene TRBJ2-3; D ambiguous. The sequenced sample was blood. The CDR3 DNA is TGTGCCAGCAGTGAAGCCACGGGTGGGGGCACAGATACGCAGTATTTT. Translated, it gives CASSEATGGGTDTQYF.